This TCR beta chain was found in a study of T cell responses to AZD1222 COVID-19 vaccine. In germline, CDR1 is SQVTM, CDR2 ANQGSEA. The CDR3 is 15 residues long. V was cut by 7 bases and J by 4 bases, with 20 bases left in between. Study-level findings and limits: Sampled repertoires all dated from after the peak T cell response. Spike-specific TCR depth and breadth grew after two AZD1222 doses. White British donors predominated, females outnumbered males, and clonal diversity was possibly underestimated.

This table comes from immunoSEQ multiplex PCR, and its TCRdb copy is limited to in-frame clones, with some not included. Altogether about 190,000 clones are present, around 90% being singletons, with the ten largest covering 0.99%. About this clone: The antigen is unknown.

The receptor was isolated from an adult in good health. Source: peripheral blood, taken on day 0 of AZD1222 vaccination. The rearrangement uses TRBV29-1 and TRBJ2-1; D perhaps matches TRBD2 (7 bases). The CDR3 sequence: CSAEEPGGLYNEQFF. In DNA, the CDR3 is TGCAGCGCCGAGGAGCCGGGGGGCCTTTACAATGAGCAGTTCTTC.